A single sample gave rise to the 16 T cell receptor beta chains below, sequenced in a study of CD8+CD57+ T cells in acquired aplastic anemia. Genomic DNA served as template for TCR beta VDJ and CDR3 profiling. TCRdb re-derived calls from the reads in MiXCR, one entry per CDR3 protein. Among hundreds of thousands of distinct CDR3 sequences listed, roughly a third were seen once. Previously, flow cytometry had revealed CD8+CD57+ cell expansion in the patients chosen for sequencing. The sequencing sample was made of sorted CD4+, CD8+, or CD8+CD57+ T cells (not recorded which) from PBMCs. The receptors stem from a human donor with aplastic anemia.

Worth noting for this clonotype: A much larger clonotype is one base distant, so this may be a read error. The conserved closing phenylalanine or tryptophan is absent in this CDR3, likely reflecting a read error. This chain uses TRBV9 with TRBJ1-5; unclear D gene. CDR3 length: 13 amino acids. Per the germline V gene, CDR1 is SGDLS and CDR2 is YYNGEE. V was pared by 4 bases and J by 5 bases, with 10 bases between. CDR3 DNA: TGTGCCAGCAGCCCCGGTGGCTATCAGCCCCAGCATTCT. Its protein product is CASSPGGYQPQHS.

This clonotype was seen at least ten times. This chain connects TRBV7-6 to TRBJ1-3; D is perhaps TRBD1 (5 bases). This CDR3 has 15 amino acids. CDR1 is SGHVS, CDR2 FNYEAQ, per germline. V was pared by 2 bases and J by 2 bases, with 10 bases between. CDR3 residues: CASSLLVTAGNTIYF. CDR3 bases: TGTGCCAGCAGCTTACTGGTGACAGCTGGAAACACCATATATTTT.

This clonotype was recorded many times. This chain joins TRBV10-2 and TRBJ2-7; no reliable D call. The CDR3 covers 12 residues. V was clipped by 8 bases and J by 2 bases, with 10 bases between them. Germline assignment: CDR1 WSHSY and CDR2 SAAADI. The CDR3 DNA is TGCGCCAGCTCAGACTCCACCTACGAGCAGTACTTC. It encodes CASSDSTYEQYF.

This chain connects TRBV12-3 or TRBV12-4 to TRBJ1-2; possible D gene TRBD1, 5 bases. V gave up 9 bases and J gave up 4 bases, with 21 bases separating them. The CDR3 runs to 15 residues. The CDR3 nucleotides are TGTGCCAGTAGCCTTATCTACGGGGCAGTCTATGGCTACACCTTC. This translates into CASSLIYGAVYGYTF.

This clonotype was observed many times. The rearrangement joins TRBV5-4 to TRBJ1-2, with D possibly matching TRBD1 (6 bases). Germline V gene sequence: CDR1 SGHNT, CDR2 YYREEE (reference sequence). CDR3 length equals 14 residues. V was cut by 2 bases and J by 4 bases, with 12 bases left in between. CDR3 sequence reads: CASSLAGGPYGYTF. CDR3 DNA: TGTGCCAGCAGCTTAGCGGGGGGCCCCTATGGCTACACCTTC.

This chain links TRBV9 with TRBJ2-2, with D possibly TRBD1 on 5 matching bases. The germline CDR1 and CDR2 sequences are SGDLS and YYNGEE. V shed 0 bases and J shed 3 bases, with 6 bases lying between them. The CDR3 runs to 14 residues. In nucleotides, the CDR3 is TGTGCCAGCAGCGTAGAGACAGACACCGGGGAGCTGTTTTTT. Amino acid sequence: CASSVETDTGELFF. The full variable domain, its missing parts supplied by reference TRBV9 and TRBJ2-2, is DSGVTQTPKHLITATGQRVTLRCSPRSGDLSVYWYQQSLDQGLQFLIQYYNGEERAKGNILERFSAQQFPDLHSELNLSSLELGDSALYFCASSVETDTGELFFGEGSRLTVL.

The chain employs TRBV30 and TRBJ1-6; possible D gene TRBD1, 6 bases. Germline CDR1 GTSNPN, CDR2 SVGIG (reference sequence). The CDR3 is 13 residues long. The V and J ends lost 2 bases and 7 bases respectively, with 9 bases between them. The CDR3 sequence: CAWSQGSNSPLHF. In DNA form, the CDR3 reads TGTGCCTGGAGTCAGGGGAGCAATTCACCCCTCCACTTT. Combining the CDR3 with reference TRBV30 and TRBJ1-6 gives the whole variable domain SQTIHQWPATLVQPVGSPLSLECTVEGTSNPNLYWYRQAAGRGLQLLFYSVGIGQISSEVPQNLSASRPQDRQFILSSKKLLLSDSGFYLCAWSQGSNSPLHFGNGTRLTVT.

This clonotype was seen more than once but under ten times. The V gene is TRBV6-1, the J gene TRBJ1-5, with 8 bases lining up with TRBD1. Trimming took 6 bases from V and 6 from J; bases not matched to a gene: 10. The CDR3 is 15 residues long. Per the germline V gene, CDR1 is MNHNS and CDR2 is SASEGT. CDR3 coding DNA: TGTGCCAGCAGCATGATCGGACAGGGCGCTCAGCCCCAGCATTTT. Translating it yields CASSMIGQGAQPQHF.

Turning to this clonotype: As the CDR3 is not closed by the conserved phenylalanine or tryptophan, this likely results from a read error. No DNA is shown, since the ends of the CDR3 on it are uncertain; the CDR3 is the one TCRdb lists. V usage is TRBV10-3 and J usage is TRBJ1-3. Germline V gene lookup returns CDR1 ENHRY and CDR2 SYGVKD. The CDR3 sequence runs 10 residues, both termini included. CDR3 residues: CAANPSKGNT.

This clonotype was recorded a few times. The chain uses TRBV20-1 and TRBJ2-7; 9 nucleotides match TRBD2. V shed 3 bases and J 4 bases; nucleotides not matched to a gene: 10. The CDR3 runs to 15 residues. Germline values: CDR1 DFQATT, CDR2 SNEGSKA (reference sequence). The DNA for the CDR3 is TGCAGTGCTAGGACCTCTAGCGGGATATCATACGAGCAGTACTTC. It specifies CSARTSSGISYEQYF.

The chain recombines TRBV25-1 with TRBJ1-5, with 10 bases identical to TRBD1. From germline, CDR1 is MGHDK and CDR2 SYGVNS. Trimming at V came to 11 bases and at J to 7 bases, leaving 2 bases not matched to a gene. CDR3 size: 11 residues. The CDR3 DNA reads TGTGCCGACAGGGGGCGACAGCCCCAGCATTTT. Translation gives CADRGRQPQHF.

In the case of this clonotype: An end of the junction differs from the germline gene, which may be a read error. The chain uses TRBV25-1 and TRBJ2-7; TRBD1 agrees at 7 bases. Germline CDR1 reads MGHDK; CDR2 reads SYGVNS. This CDR3 contains 15 residues. The chain's CDR3 is CATSDRDSSRTEQYF. The CDR3 DNA is TGTGCCACCAGTGACCGGGACAGTTCAAGGACCGAGCAGTACTTC.

This clonotype has more than one count but fewer than ten. The chain employs TRBV20-1 and TRBJ2-2; 9 bases fit TRBD2. CDR3 size: 15 residues. The V gene's germline CDR1 is DFQATT and CDR2 SNEGSKA (reference sequence). With V trimmed by 1 base and J by 7 bases, 7 bases remained unmatched. CDR3 in DNA: TGCAGTGCTAGAGTGGCTAGCGGGGAAGGCGGGGAGCTGTTTTTT. It yields the protein CSARVASGEGGELFF.

In this sample, this clonotype turned up a few times. The CDR3 loop is CASSQQPRVDEQFF. DNA for the CDR3: TGCGCCAGCAGCCAACAGCCACGGGTCGATGAGCAGTTCTTC. The chain carries TRBV4-1 and TRBJ2-1, with no clear D. Germline V lookup: CDR1 MGHRA, CDR2 YSYEKL. CDR3 size: 14 residues. V was clipped by 2 bases and J by 8 bases, with 13 bases between them.

This clonotype was counted at least ten times. The V call is TRBV10-3, the J call TRBJ1-1; possibly TRBD1 for D (6 bases). The CDR3 loop spans 12 amino acids. The ends were cut back, 5 bases at V and 8 bases at J, with 12 bases in the middle. The germline CDR1 and CDR2 sequences are ENHRY and SYGVKD. As DNA, the CDR3 is TGTGCCATCAGTCTACAGGGTAGAGAAGCTTTCTTT. It encodes CAISLQGREAFF.

This clonotype appeared a few times. The chain's CDR3 is CASSPRWEQFF. The CDR3 DNA sequence: TGTGCCAGCAGCCCGAGATGGGAGCAGTTCTTC. The genes are TRBV7-2 and TRBJ2-1; no reliable D call. V was shortened by 5 bases and J by 10 bases, with 9 bases between the two germline ends. The germline V gene encodes CDR1 SGHTA and CDR2 FQGNSA. This CDR3 has 11 residues.